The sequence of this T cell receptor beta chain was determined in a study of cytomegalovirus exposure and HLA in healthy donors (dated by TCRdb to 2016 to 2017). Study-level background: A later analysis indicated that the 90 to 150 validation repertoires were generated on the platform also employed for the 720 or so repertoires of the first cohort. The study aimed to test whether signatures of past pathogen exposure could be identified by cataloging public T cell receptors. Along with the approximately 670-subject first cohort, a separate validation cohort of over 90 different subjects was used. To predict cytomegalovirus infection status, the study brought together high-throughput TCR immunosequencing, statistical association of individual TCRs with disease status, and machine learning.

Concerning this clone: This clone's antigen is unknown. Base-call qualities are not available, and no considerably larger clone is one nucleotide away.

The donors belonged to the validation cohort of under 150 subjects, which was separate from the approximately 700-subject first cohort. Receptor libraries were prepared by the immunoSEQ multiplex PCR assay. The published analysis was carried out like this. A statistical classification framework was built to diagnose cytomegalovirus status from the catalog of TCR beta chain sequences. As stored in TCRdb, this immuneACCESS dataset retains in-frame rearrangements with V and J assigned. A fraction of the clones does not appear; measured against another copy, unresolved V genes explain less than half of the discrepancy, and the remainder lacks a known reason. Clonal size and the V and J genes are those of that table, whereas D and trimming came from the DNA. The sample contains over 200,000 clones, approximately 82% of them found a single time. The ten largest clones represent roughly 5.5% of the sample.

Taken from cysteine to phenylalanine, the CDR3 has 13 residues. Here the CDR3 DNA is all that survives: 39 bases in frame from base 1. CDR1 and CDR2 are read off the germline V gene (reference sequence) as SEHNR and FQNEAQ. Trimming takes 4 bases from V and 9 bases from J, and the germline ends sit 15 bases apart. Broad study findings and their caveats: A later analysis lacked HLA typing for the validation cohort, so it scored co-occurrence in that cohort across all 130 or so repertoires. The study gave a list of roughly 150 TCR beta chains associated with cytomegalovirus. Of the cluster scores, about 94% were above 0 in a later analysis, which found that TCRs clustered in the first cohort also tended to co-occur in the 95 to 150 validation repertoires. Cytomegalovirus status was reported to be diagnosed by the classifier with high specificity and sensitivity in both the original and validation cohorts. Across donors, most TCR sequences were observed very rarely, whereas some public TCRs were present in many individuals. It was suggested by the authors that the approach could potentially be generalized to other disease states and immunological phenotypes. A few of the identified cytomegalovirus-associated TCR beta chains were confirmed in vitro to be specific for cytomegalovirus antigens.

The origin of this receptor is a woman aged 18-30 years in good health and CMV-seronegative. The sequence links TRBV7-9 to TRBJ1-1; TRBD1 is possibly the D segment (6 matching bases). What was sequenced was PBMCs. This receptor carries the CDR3 CASSSYREGQAFF. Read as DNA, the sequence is TGTGCCAGCAGCTCCTACAGGGAAGGTCAAGCTTTCTTT.